One and the same sample provided the 17 T cell receptor beta chains below, sequenced in a study of blood T cells in healthy people across ages. Primed by a sample-barcoded 5' primer and a J-beta primer mix, a second PCR proceeded for about 6 to 11 cycles. Using its own MiXCR run on the 5' RACE reads, TCRdb lists one record per CDR3 protein. The data show 800,000 to 1,300,000 distinct CDR3 sequences, less than 25% seen once. These data are also associated with another study on T cells of mothers and their children.

Sequencing was done on a sample of blood. The origin of the receptors is a girl aged 2-10 years in good health.

V is TRBV9 and J is TRBJ2-3; 7 nucleotides line up with TRBD1. CDR3 size: 16 residues. After removal of 3 bases from V and 0 bases from J, the junction contained 7 bases not matched to a gene. Germline V gene sequence: CDR1 SGDLS, CDR2 YYNGEE. DNA of the CDR3: TGTGCCAGCAGCGGGGACAGCTCTTCTAGCACAGATACGCAGTATTTT. This translates into CASSGDSSSSTDTQYF.

The CDR3 region is CSVAHVLGETQYF. For the CDR3, the DNA is TGCAGCGTTGCACATGTCCTGGGGGAGACCCAGTACTTC. The chain has TRBV29-1 and TRBJ2-5; no firm D call. CDR1 and CDR2 (germline): SQVTM, ANQGSEA. The CDR3 has 13 residues. V lost 4 bases and J 5 bases, leaving 14 bases between the germline ends.

The chain carries TRBV7-3 and TRBJ2-1, with 9 bases matching TRBD2. With V trimmed by 5 bases and J by 4 bases, 6 bases remained unmatched. The V gene's germline CDR1 is SGHTA and CDR2 FQGTGA. The CDR3 sequence is 15 residues long. The CDR3, as DNA: TGTGCCAGCAGCCTAATAGCGGGGGCTTACAATGAGCAGTTCTTC. Its protein is CASSLIAGAYNEQFF.

This clonotype was counted between two and nine times. The genes are TRBV29-1 and TRBJ2-5, with D possibly matching TRBD1 (5 bases). The V and J ends lost 0 bases and 5 bases respectively, with 16 bases between them. CDR3 length: 15 residues. The germline V gene has CDR1 SQVTM and CDR2 ANQGSEA. Written as DNA, the CDR3 is TGCAGCGTTGAAGATCAGGGCCTCCGAGTGGAGACCCAGTACTTC. Residues: CSVEDQGLRVETQYF.

The V call is TRBV5-1, the J call TRBJ2-3, with D tentatively TRBD1 or TRBD2 (6 bases each). The CDR3 length is 15 residues. Looked up from germline, CDR1 is SGHRS and CDR2 is YFSETQ. The V and J ends lost 2 bases and 5 bases respectively, with 15 bases between them. The CDR3 DNA reads as TGCGCCAGCAGCTTTTCGGGGGCCCACGTAGATACGCAGTATTTT. It is translated as CASSFSGAHVDTQYF. Looking up the rest from reference TRBV5-1 and TRBJ2-3 gives the full variable domain: KAGVTQTPRYLIKTRGQQVTLSCSPISGHRSVSWYQQTPGQGLQFLFEYFSETQRNKGNFPGRFSGRQFSNSRSEMNVSTLELGDSALYLCASSFSGAHVDTQYFGPGTRLTVL.

V gene TRBV5-6 combines with J gene TRBJ1-2, with a possible D match to TRBD1 (5 bases). This CDR3 is 15 amino acids long. The V end lost 4 bases, the J end lost 3 bases, and 16 bases lay between the germline ends. The germline gives CDR1 SGHDT, CDR2 YYEEEE. The CDR3 DNA reads TGTGCCAGCAGCAAAACGGGGGGGTCGTACTATGGCTACACCTTC. This gives the protein CASSKTGGSYYGYTF.

This clonotype has more than one count but fewer than ten. The chain is built from TRBV7-9 and TRBJ1-2; TRBD1 agrees at 7 bases. Germline loops: CDR1 SEHNR, CDR2 FQNEAQ (reference sequence). Trimming cost V 5 bases and J 6 bases; bases outside gene matches: 6. The CDR3 runs to 13 residues. CDR3 in amino acids: CASSETGNNGYTF. In DNA, the CDR3 is TGTGCCAGCAGCGAGACAGGGAATAATGGCTACACCTTC.

The chain employs TRBV5-1 and TRBJ1-2; D is possibly TRBD1 (6 bases). Germline assignment: CDR1 SGHRS and CDR2 YFSETQ. This CDR3 contains 13 residues. V was pared by 4 bases and J by 4 bases, with 11 bases between. CDR3 sequence reads: CASSIGGLYGYTF. In DNA form, the CDR3 reads TGCGCCAGCAGCATTGGGGGGCTCTATGGCTACACCTTC.

This clonotype was picked up a small number of times. This chain uses TRBV5-1 with TRBJ2-3; D is possibly TRBD2 (6 bases). Germline assignment: CDR1 SGHRS and CDR2 YFSETQ. Trimming removed 7 bases at V and 1 base at J, with 16 bases between. This CDR3 is 15 amino acids long. The CDR3 region has the DNA TGCGCCAGCGCCCAAGTGGCTAGCGGCACAGATACGCAGTATTTT. Its translation is CASAQVASGTDTQYF.

The chain couples TRBV28 to TRBJ1-4, with D uncertain. The V end lost 6 bases, the J end lost 5 bases, and 16 bases lay between the germline ends. Germline lookup yields CDR1 MDHEN and CDR2 SYDVKM. The CDR3 totals 15 residues. This chain's CDR3 is CASRPGPGENEKLFF. The CDR3 DNA reads as TGTGCCAGCAGACCCGGGCCCGGAGAGAATGAAAAACTGTTTTTT.

This clonotype was observed a few times. This sequence joins TRBV15 and TRBJ2-5, with 7 bases fitting TRBD1. The CDR3 loop spans 14 amino acids. CDR1 is LNHNV and CDR2 is YYDKDF in the germline V gene (reference sequence). The junction had 7 bases not matched to a gene; V was cut back by 4 bases and J by 5 bases. CDR3 sequence reads: CATSNRGTGETQYF. CDR3 sequence (DNA): TGTGCCACCAGCAACAGGGGAACTGGGGAGACCCAGTACTTC.

This clonotype was seen a few times. The chain is built from TRBV4-2 and TRBJ1-5; 9 bases map to TRBD1. This CDR3 has 16 residues. V was pared by 5 bases and J by 3 bases, with 8 bases of the junction left unmatched. Germline assignment: CDR1 LGHNA and CDR2 YNFKEQ. The CDR3 loop reads CASSSRTGASNQPQHF. CDR3 DNA: TGTGCCAGCAGCTCACGGACAGGGGCATCCAATCAGCCCCAGCATTTT.

The J gene is TRBJ1-1, the V gene TRBV5-1; D unresolved. V was trimmed by 0 bases and J by 5 bases, leaving 11 bases between them. Germline V lookup: CDR1 SGHRS, CDR2 YFSETQ. The CDR3 length is 14 residues. The CDR3 loop is CASSLVKDVTEAFF. The CDR3 DNA reads TGCGCCAGCAGCTTGGTAAAGGATGTTACTGAAGCTTTCTTT.

The chain joins TRBV28 to TRBJ1-2; D gene ambiguous. The CDR3 is 13 residues long. Trimming removed 3 bases from V and 7 bases from J, with 12 bases in between. The germline V gene has CDR1 MDHEN and CDR2 SYDVKM. The CDR3 bases are TGTGCCAGCAGTTTCTCGACCGCGGGTGGCTACACCTTC. Protein product: CASSFSTAGGYTF.

This clonotype turned up a few times. This sequence joins TRBV5-1 and TRBJ2-1; 8 nucleotides align to TRBD2. Germline V gene lookup returns CDR1 SGHRS and CDR2 YFSETQ. This CDR3 contains 15 residues. V trimming: 2 bases; J trimming: 5 bases; junction bases outside the gene matches: 6. DNA of the CDR3: TGCGCCAGCAGCTTTTCGGGGGGGCAAAACAATGAGCAGTTCTTC. Translating gives CASSFSGGQNNEQFF.

The V call is TRBV25-1, the J call TRBJ2-5, with TRBD1 matching 9 bases. Matching the DNA end better, TRBJ2-7 makes the J call doubtful. This CDR3 contains 12 residues. The germline V gene has CDR1 MGHDK and CDR2 SYGVNS. The DNA of the CDR3 is TGTGCCTCGACCGGGACAGGGCGCGAGCAGTACTTC. Its translation is CASTGTGREQYF.

The chain combines TRBV11-1 with TRBJ2-7; D is ambiguous. Trimming shortened V by 9 bases and J by 2 bases, and 17 bases separated the two germline ends. Germline CDR1 is SGHAT and CDR2 is FQDESV (reference sequence). The length of the CDR3 is 14 residues. CDR3 amino acids: CASSLGATPYEQYF. The CDR3 nucleotides read TGTGCCAGTTCCTTGGGCGCAACCCCCTACGAGCAGTACTTC.